This T cell receptor (beta chain) was observed in a study of blood T cells in healthy people across ages. Through a sample-barcoded 5' primer and a J-beta primer mix, a second PCR was run for about 7 to 12 cycles. TCRdb reanalysed the 5' RACE reads using MiXCR and keeps one entry per CDR3 protein. The table shows about 2 million distinct CDR3 sequences, with about 49% occurring only once. The germline V gene has CDR1 KGHSH and CDR2 LQKENI. This CDR3 spans 16 amino acids. The source material was blood. The chain uses TRBV18 and TRBJ2-7; either TRBD1 or TRBD2 may supply D (5 bases each). TRBJ2-4 explains the end of the DNA better; the J call may be wrong. The sequence was collected from a woman aged 35 to 49 in good health. CDR3 sequence: CASSPPFGQGENIQYF. The DNA for the CDR3 is TGTGCCAGCTCACCACCCTTTGGGCAGGGAGAAAACATTCAGTACTTC.